This T cell receptor beta chain emerged from a study of blood T cell repertoires in COVID-19. Study details: PBMCs, B-cell-depleted T cells, or T cells were the source of the cDNA or gDNA that made up the material.

V was clipped by 6 bases and J by 5 bases, with 12 bases between them. The germline CDR1 and CDR2 sequences are KGHDR and SFDVKD. The CDR3 is 13 residues long. Using immunoSEQ multiplex PCR, the repertoire was profiled, and TCRdb retains in-frame clones only, with some absent. The table shows 160,000 or so clones, with approximately 88% occurring only once. The sequence derives from a woman aged 50 to 60 with acute or convalescent COVID-19. Material for sequencing was peripheral blood. J is TRBJ2-5 and V is TRBV24-1; possible D gene TRBD1, 5 bases. The CDR3 DNA reads as TGTGCCACCAGTTCACAGGACAAGGAGACCCAGTACTTC. Encoded protein: CATSSQDKETQYF.